Each of the 17 T cell receptor beta chains below was sequenced from the same sample in a study of cytotoxic CD8 clonotypes in ibrutinib-treated CLL. Clones were read by immunoSEQ multiplex PCR, and TCRdb kept only the in-frame ones, dropping some. Among nearly 85,000 clones listed, roughly 80% were seen once. Sequencing was performed on PBMCs, taken after 12 months of ibrutinib treatment. These receptors all stem from a human donor with chronic lymphocytic leukemia.

This sequence joins TRBV21-1 and TRBJ2-3; whether TRBD1, the table's D call, matches the DNA was not checked. TRBV21-1 is classified as a pseudogene. This CDR3 is built from 16 residues. The CDR3 sequence is CASSRAATTYTDTQYF. The CDR3 nucleotides are TGTGCCAGCAGCAGGGCCGCGACCACCTACACAGATACGCAGTATTTT.

As DNA, the CDR3 is TGTGCCAGTAGTATAGCCCCCCAGGGGGCGAAGGGCTACACCTTC. Its translation: CASSIAPQGAKGYTF. V usage is TRBV19 and J usage is TRBJ1-2; 8 nucleotides match TRBD1. The ends lost 1 base at V and 8 bases at J; junction bases unmatched: 9. The CDR3 spans 15 residues. The germline V gene has CDR1 LNHDA and CDR2 SQIVND (reference sequence).

V and J are TRBV9 and TRBJ2-7; D is perhaps TRBD1 (5 bases). This CDR3 is 15 amino acids long. V lost 0 bases, J lost 3 bases, and 13 bases lay in between. CDR1 is SGDLS and CDR2 is YYNGEE in the germline V gene. The CDR3 sequence: CASSVGGKMGYEQYF. As DNA, the CDR3 is TGTGCCAGCAGCGTAGGGGGCAAGATGGGCTACGAGCAGTACTTC.

The chain combines TRBV19 with TRBJ2-5; 8 bases line up with TRBD2. The CDR3 is made up of 15 amino acids. CDR1 and CDR2 from the germline V gene are LNHDA and SQIVND (reference sequence). Trimming removed 3 bases from V and 1 base from J; junction bases left unmatched: 4. The CDR3, as DNA: TGTGCCAGTAGTATCGGGGGGGCCATCCAAGAGACCCAGTACTTC. Its protein is CASSIGGAIQETQYF.

This clone was seen a handful of times. The chain links TRBV18 to TRBJ1-1; possible D gene TRBD1, 5 bases. V lost 3 bases and J lost 6, with 11 bases in between. The germline CDR1 and CDR2 sequences are KGHSH and LQKENI. The CDR3 loop spans 13 amino acids. The CDR3: CASSPAGSAEAFF. CDR3 in DNA: TGTGCCAGCTCACCGGCAGGGTCAGCTGAAGCTTTCTTT.

For the CDR3, the DNA is TGTGCCAGCAGTCCCCAGGGACTAGCGGTCTACAATGAGCAGTTCTTC. Protein sequence: CASSPQGLAVYNEQFF. The genes are TRBV28 and TRBJ2-1, with 11 bases identical to TRBD2. Germline V gene lookup returns CDR1 MDHEN and CDR2 SYDVKM. The trim removed 5 bases at V and 3 bases at J, leaving 6 bases unmatched. CDR3 size: 16 residues.

V usage is TRBV7-3 and J usage is TRBJ1-2; 10 nucleotides agree with TRBD1. Per the germline V gene, CDR1 is SGHTA and CDR2 is FQGTGA. CDR3 size: 17 residues. With V trimmed by 2 bases and J by 2 bases, 8 bases remained unmatched. The CDR3 DNA reads as TGTGCCAGCAGCTTAGCCCCGACAGGGGGCGGGAACTATGGCTACACCTTC. This translates into CASSLAPTGGGNYGYTF.

The rearrangement uses TRBV18 and TRBJ2-5, with 7 bases matching TRBD2. Germline-derived CDR1 and CDR2 are KGHSH and LQKENI. The CDR3 has 15 amino acids. J lost 1 base, V lost 4 bases, and 6 bases had no gene match. Written as DNA, the CDR3 is TGTGCCAGCTCACGGGGGGGGAAGAGCCAAGAGACCCAGTACTTC. Translating it yields CASSRGGKSQETQYF.

The chain recombines TRBV28 with TRBJ2-1, with 7 bases lining up with TRBD2. The CDR3 length is 13 residues. Per the germline V gene, CDR1 is MDHEN and CDR2 is SYDVKM. The trim removed 5 bases at V and 10 bases at J, leaving 8 bases unmatched. The CDR3 sequence is CASSPRTSDEQFF. CDR3 DNA: TGTGCCAGCAGTCCCAGGACTAGTGACGAGCAGTTCTTC.

The V call is TRBV7-2, the J call TRBJ1-1; TRBD1 matches at 7 bases. After removal of 5 bases from V and 7 bases from J, the junction contained 7 bases not matched to a gene. CDR1 is SGHTA and CDR2 is FQGNSA in the germline V gene. The CDR3 runs 13 residues. In nucleotides, the CDR3 is TGTGCCAGCAGCACCCGACAGGGTCTTGAAGCTTTCTTT. Its protein product is CASSTRQGLEAFF.

This clone was found a few times. The chain combines TRBV7-9 with TRBJ2-7; 7 bases map to TRBD1. CDR3 length: 15 amino acids. V gave up 5 bases and J gave up 2 bases; unmatched junction bases: 9. Germline V gives CDR1 SEHNR, CDR2 FQNEAQ (reference sequence). In DNA, the CDR3 is TGTGCCAGCAGCCCCCCACGGACAGGTCCCTACGAGCAGTACTTC. Protein product: CASSPPRTGPYEQYF.

The V call is TRBV19, the J call TRBJ1-2, with no clear D. V shed 7 bases and J shed 7 bases, with 25 bases lying between them. The CDR3 covers 16 residues. Per the germline V gene, CDR1 is LNHDA and CDR2 is SQIVND (reference sequence). CDR3 sequence (DNA): TGTGCCAGTACCCCTACTCACGGAAGTCCCGCCGGTGGCTACACCTTC. Translation gives CASTPTHGSPAGGYTF.

V and J are TRBV9 and TRBJ2-7; tentatively, D is TRBD1 (6 bases). Trimming shortened V by 5 bases and J by 3 bases, and 12 bases separated the two germline ends. The CDR3 consists of 13 residues. Germline assignment: CDR1 SGDLS and CDR2 YYNGEE. CDR3 nucleotides: TGTGCCAGCAGTCAGGGGTCCCACTACGAGCAGTACTTC. Translation: CASSQGSHYEQYF.

The gene calls are TRBV5-4 and TRBJ2-1, with TRBD1 matching over 7 bases. The CDR3 consists of 15 residues. Germline loops: CDR1 SGHNT, CDR2 YYREEE (reference sequence). J lost 0 bases, V lost 1 base, and 1 base had no gene match. CDR3 in amino acids: CASSLTGASYNEQFF. CDR3 coding DNA: TGTGCCAGCAGCTTGACAGGGGCCTCCTACAATGAGCAGTTCTTC.

This clone was recorded once. The rearrangement uses TRBV9 and TRBJ2-7; D is perhaps TRBD1 or TRBD2 (7 bases each). This CDR3 has 15 residues. V was trimmed by 3 bases and J by 0 bases, leaving 13 bases between them. Germline CDR1 SGDLS, CDR2 YYNGEE. Written as DNA, the CDR3 is TGTGCCAGCAGCGCAGGGGGAGGGAGCTCCTACGAGCAGTACTTC. This codes for CASSAGGGSSYEQYF.

This clone was seen just once. The rearrangement links TRBV7-3 to TRBJ2-4; 8 bases are a match to TRBD1. Germline-derived CDR1 and CDR2 are SGHTA and FQGTGA. The CDR3 is made up of 16 amino acids. V dropped 5 bases and J dropped 1; count of bases not matched to a gene: 7. CDR3: CASSPGQGLAKNIQYF. The CDR3, as DNA: TGTGCCAGCAGCCCAGGACAGGGACTTGCCAAAAACATTCAGTACTTC.

This clone was picked up one time. The gene calls are TRBV2 and TRBJ2-3; 8 bases map to TRBD2. Germline CDR1 and CDR2: SNHLY and FYNNEI. The CDR3 contains 15 residues. After removal of 2 bases from V and 4 bases from J, the junction contained 5 bases not matched to a gene. The CDR3 is CASSERSGGPDTQYF. The CDR3 bases are TGTGCCAGCAGTGAAAGGAGCGGGGGACCAGATACGCAGTATTTT.